The source of this TCR beta chain is a study of cytomegalovirus exposure and HLA in healthy donors. Regarding the study as a whole: The authors judged a highly shared variant cluster likely a sequencing artifact.

In the case of this clone: The antigen remains unidentified.

Nominal health characterized the donors when sampled, though unrecorded immune exposures were likely. Primers for the PCR totalled 60 Vbeta and 13 Jbeta. The repertoire was sequenced with immunoSEQ multiplex PCR; TCRdb's copy has only in-frame clones and lacks some. The sample carries around 200,000 clones, 60% to 80% recorded once. V was shortened by 5 bases and J by 4 bases, with 8 bases between the two germline ends. Germline assignment: CDR1 GTSNPN and CDR2 SVGIG (reference sequence). The CDR3 loop spans 11 amino acids. The source of this sequence is a woman aged 18-30 years in good health and CMV-seronegative. The V call is TRBV30, the J call TRBJ1-1; D is unresolved. The sequencing sample was made of PBMCs. The CDR3 loop reads CAWEGGTEAFF. CDR3 DNA: TGTGCCTGGGAGGGTGGCACTGAAGCTTTCTTT.